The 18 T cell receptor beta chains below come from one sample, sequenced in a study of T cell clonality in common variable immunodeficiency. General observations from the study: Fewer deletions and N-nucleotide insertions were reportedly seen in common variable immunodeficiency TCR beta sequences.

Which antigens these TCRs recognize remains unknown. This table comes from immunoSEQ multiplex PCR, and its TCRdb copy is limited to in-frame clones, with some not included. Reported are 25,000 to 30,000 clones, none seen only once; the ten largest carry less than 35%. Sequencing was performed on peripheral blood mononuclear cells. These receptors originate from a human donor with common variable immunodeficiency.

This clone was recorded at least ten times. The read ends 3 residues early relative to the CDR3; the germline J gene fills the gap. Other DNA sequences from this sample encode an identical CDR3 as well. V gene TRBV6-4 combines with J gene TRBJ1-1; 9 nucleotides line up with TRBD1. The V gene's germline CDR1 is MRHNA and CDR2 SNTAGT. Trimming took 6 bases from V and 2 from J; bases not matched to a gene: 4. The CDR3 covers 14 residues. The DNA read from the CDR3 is TGTGCCAGCAGCTTGACAGGGGGTAACACTGAA. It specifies CASSLTGGNTE. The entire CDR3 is CASSLTGGNTEAFF.

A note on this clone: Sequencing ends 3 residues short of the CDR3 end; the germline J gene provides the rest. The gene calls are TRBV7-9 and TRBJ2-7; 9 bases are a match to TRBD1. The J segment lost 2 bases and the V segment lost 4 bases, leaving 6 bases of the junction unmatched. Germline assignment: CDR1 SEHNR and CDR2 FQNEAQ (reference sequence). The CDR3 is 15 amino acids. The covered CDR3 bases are TGTGCCAGCAGCTCAATCCGGGACAGGGCCTACGAG. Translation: CASSSIRDRAYE. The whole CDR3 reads CASSSIRDRAYEQYF.

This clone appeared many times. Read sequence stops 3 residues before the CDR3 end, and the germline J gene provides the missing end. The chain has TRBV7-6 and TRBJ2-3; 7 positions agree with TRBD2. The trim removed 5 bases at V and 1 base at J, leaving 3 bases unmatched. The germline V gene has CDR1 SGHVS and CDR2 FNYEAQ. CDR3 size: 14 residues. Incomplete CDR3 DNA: TGTGCCAGCAGCCACAGCGGGGGCACAGATACG. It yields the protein CASSHSGGTDT. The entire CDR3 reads CASSHSGGTDTQYF.

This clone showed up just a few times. The CDR3 bases that were read are TGTGCCAGCACCCAATCAAGGGGCGAAAAA. Encoded protein: CASTQSRGEK. The whole CDR3 sequence reads CASTQSRGEKLFF. This chain joins TRBV2 and TRBJ1-4; D might be TRBD1 (5 bases). The read gets to within 3 residues of the CDR3 end, and the germline J gene fills in the rest. V lost 7 bases to trimming and J lost 8 bases, with 14 bases between them. This CDR3 comprises 13 residues. The germline V gene encodes CDR1 SNHLY and CDR2 FYNNEI. Based on the CDR3 plus reference TRBV2 and TRBJ1-4, the full variable domain is EPEVTQTPSHQVTQMGQEVILRCVPISNHLYFYWYRQILGQKVEFLVSFYNNEISEKSEIFDDQFSVERPDGSNFTLKIRSTKLEDSAMYFCASTQSRGEKLFFGSGTQLSVL.

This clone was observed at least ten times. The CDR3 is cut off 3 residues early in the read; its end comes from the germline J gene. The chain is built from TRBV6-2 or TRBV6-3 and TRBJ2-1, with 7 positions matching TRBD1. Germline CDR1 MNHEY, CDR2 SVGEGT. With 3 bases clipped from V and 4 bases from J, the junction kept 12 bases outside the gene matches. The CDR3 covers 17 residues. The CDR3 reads CASSYSPVTGIYNEQFF. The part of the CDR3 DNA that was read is TGTGCCAGCAGTTATTCCCCCGTGACAGGGATTTACAATGAG.

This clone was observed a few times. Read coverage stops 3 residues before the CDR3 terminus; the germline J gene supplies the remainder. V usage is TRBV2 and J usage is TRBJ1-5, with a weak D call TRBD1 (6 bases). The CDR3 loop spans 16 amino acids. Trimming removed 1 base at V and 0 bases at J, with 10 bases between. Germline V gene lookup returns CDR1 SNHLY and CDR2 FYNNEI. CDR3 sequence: CASSEDRAYSNQPQHF. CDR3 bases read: TGTGCCAGCAGTGAAGACAGGGCTTATAGCAATCAGCCC. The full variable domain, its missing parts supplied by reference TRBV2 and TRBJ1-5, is EPEVTQTPSHQVTQMGQEVILRCVPISNHLYFYWYRQILGQKVEFLVSFYNNEISEKSEIFDDQFSVERPDGSNFTLKIRSTKLEDSAMYFCASSEDRAYSNQPQHFGDGTRLSIL.

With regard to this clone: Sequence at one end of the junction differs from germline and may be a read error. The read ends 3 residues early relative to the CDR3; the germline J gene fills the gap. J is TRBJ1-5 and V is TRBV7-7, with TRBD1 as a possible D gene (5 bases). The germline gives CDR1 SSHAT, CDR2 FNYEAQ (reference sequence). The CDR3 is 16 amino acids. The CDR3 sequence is CASSFSGRVSNQPQHF. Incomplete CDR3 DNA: TGTGCTAGCAGCTTCTCAGGGAGGGTAAGCAATCAGCCC.

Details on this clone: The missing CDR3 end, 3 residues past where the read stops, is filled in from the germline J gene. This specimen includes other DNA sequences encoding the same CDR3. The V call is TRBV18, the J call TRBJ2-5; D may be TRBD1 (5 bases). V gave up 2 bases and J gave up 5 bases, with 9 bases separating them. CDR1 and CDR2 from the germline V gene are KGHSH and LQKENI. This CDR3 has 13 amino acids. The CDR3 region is CASSPGQGETQYF. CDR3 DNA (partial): TGTGCCAGCTCACCAGGGCAGGGTGAGACC.

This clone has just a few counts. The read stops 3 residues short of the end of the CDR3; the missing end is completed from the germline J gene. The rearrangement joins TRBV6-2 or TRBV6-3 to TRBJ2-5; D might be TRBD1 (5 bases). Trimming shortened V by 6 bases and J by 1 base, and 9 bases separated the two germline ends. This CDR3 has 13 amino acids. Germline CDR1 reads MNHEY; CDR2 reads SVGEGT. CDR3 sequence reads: CASRRQGQETQYF. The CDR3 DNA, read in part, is TGTGCCAGCAGAAGGCAGGGCCAAGAGACC.

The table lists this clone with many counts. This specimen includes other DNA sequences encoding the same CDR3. The CDR3 bases that were read are TGTGCCAGCTCACCGGCCAGGGGGCGTTCGAATGAA. This sequence encodes CASSPARGRSNE. The full CDR3 protein is CASSPARGRSNEAFF. The rearrangement joins TRBV18 to TRBJ1-1; 8 nucleotides line up with TRBD1. Sequencing ends 3 residues short of the CDR3 end; the germline J gene provides the rest. The CDR3 length is 15 residues. Germline CDR1 KGHSH, CDR2 LQKENI. V was pared by 3 bases and J by 7 bases, with 10 bases of the junction left unmatched.

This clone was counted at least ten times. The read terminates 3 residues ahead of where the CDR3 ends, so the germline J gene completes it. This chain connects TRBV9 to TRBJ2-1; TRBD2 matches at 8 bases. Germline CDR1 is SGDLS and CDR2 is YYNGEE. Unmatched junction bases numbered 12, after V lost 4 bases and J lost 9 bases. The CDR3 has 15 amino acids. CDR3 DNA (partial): TGTGCCAGCAGCCCCACTGGCGGGGGGTTTGTTGAG. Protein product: CASSPTGGGFVE. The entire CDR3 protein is CASSPTGGGFVEQFF. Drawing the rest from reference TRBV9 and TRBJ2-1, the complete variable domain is DSGVTQTPKHLITATGQRVTLRCSPRSGDLSVYWYQQSLDQGLQFLIQYYNGEERAKGNILERFSAQQFPDLHSELNLSSLELGDSALYFCASSPTGGGFVEQFFGPGTRLTVL.

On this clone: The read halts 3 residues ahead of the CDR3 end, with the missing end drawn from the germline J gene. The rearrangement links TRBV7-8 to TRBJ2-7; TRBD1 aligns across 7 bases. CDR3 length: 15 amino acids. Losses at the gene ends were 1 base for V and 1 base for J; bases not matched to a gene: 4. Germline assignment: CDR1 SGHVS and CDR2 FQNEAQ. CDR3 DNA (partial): TGTGCCAGCAGCTTAGGGTTGGACAGGTCCTACGAG. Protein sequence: CASSLGLDRSYE. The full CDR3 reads CASSLGLDRSYEQYF.

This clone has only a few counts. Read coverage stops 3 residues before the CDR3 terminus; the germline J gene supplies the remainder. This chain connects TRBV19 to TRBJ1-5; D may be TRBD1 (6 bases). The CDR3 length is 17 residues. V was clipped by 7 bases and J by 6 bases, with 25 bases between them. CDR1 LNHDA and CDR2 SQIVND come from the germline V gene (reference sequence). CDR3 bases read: TGTGCCAGTACCGCCTTGGCCAGGGGAAGCACGAGTCAGCCC. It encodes CASTALARGSTSQP. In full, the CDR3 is CASTALARGSTSQPQHF.

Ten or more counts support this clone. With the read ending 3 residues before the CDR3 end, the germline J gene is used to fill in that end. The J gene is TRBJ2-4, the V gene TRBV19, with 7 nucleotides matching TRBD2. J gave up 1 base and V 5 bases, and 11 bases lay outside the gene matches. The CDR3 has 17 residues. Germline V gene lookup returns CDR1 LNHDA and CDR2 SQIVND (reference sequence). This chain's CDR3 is CASSLPRGEQAKNIQYF. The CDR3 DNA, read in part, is TGTGCCAGTAGTCTCCCCCGGGGGGAGCAGGCCAAAAACATT.

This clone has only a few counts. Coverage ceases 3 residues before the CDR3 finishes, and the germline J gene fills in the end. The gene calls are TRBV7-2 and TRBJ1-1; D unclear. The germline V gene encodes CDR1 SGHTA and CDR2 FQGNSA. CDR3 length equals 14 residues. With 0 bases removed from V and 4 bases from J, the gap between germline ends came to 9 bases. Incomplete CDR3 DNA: TGTGCCAGCAGCTTAGCAAGGCGGGGCACTGAA. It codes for CASSLARRGTE. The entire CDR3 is CASSLARRGTEAFF.

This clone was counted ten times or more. CDR3 bases read: TGTGCCAGCAGCTCAGGGGCGGGGGGGGGATCAGATACG. It codes for CASSSGAGGGSDT. The whole CDR3 is CASSSGAGGGSDTQYF. This rearrangement joins TRBV7-3 to TRBJ2-3, with 9 positions matching TRBD2. Coverage ceases 3 residues before the CDR3 finishes, and the germline J gene fills in the end. Germline V gene lookup returns CDR1 SGHTA and CDR2 FQGTGA. With 4 bases clipped from V and 4 bases from J, the junction kept 9 bases outside the gene matches. There are 16 residues in the CDR3.

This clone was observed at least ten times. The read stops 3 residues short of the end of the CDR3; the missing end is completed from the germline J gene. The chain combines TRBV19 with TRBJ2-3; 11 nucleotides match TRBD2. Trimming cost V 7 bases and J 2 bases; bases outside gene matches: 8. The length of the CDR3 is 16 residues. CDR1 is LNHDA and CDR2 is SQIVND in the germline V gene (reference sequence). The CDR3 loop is CASTLSGGVLTDTQYF. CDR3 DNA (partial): TGTGCCAGTACCCTTAGCGGGGGGGTTCTCACAGATACG.

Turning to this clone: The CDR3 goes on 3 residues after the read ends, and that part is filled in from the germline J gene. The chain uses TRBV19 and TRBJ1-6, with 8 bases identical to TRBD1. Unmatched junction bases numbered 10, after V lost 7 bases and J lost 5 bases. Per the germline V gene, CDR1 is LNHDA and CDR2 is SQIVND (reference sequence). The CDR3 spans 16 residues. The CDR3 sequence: CASTNRTGYHNSPLHF. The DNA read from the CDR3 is TGTGCCAGTACCAATCGGACAGGGTATCATAATTCACCC.